This record looks at one TCR beta chain sequence and its context. The sample holds other DNA sequences that translate to the same CDR3. This sample is part of a study of shared clonotypes between healthy human individuals. For every subset, genomic DNA was evenly distributed across several immunoSEQ plates. Only in-frame clones appear in the TCRdb table, and some are missing; sequencing was by immunoSEQ multiplex PCR. The sample records 700,000 or so clones, less than 80% being singletons. This clonotype originated in a woman aged 30 to 39 in good health. The sample was memory CD4+ T cells sorted from blood. Subset reported: CD45RA-negative fraction.

CDR3 in amino acids: CASSLSTPNYGYTF. As DNA, the CDR3 is TGTGCCAGCAGTTTATCAACCCCTAACTATGGCTACACCTTC. The chain carries TRBV28 and TRBJ1-2; D gene unclear. CDR1 and CDR2 from the germline V gene are MDHEN and SYDVKM. The germline V and J ends were trimmed by 1 base and 0 bases, with 6 bases remaining between them. The CDR3 contains 14 residues.